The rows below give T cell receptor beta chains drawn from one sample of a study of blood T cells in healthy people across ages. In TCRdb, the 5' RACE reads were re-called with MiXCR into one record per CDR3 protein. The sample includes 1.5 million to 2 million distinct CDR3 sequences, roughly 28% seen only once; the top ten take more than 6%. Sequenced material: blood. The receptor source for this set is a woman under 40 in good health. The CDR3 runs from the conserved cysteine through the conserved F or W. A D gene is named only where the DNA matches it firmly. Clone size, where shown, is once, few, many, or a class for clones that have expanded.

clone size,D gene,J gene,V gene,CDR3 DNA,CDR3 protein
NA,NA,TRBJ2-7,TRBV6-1,TGTGCCAGCAGTAAAACCGACTCTACGTTTGGGTTCTACGAGCAGTACTTC,CASSKTDSTFGFYEQYF
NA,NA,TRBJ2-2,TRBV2,TGTGCCAGCAGGACAGAAAGCACCGGGGAGCTGTTTTTT,CASRTESTGELFF
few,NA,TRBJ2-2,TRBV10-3,TGTGCCATCAGGGAGGACGGAACCGGGGAGCTGTTTTTT,CAIREDGTGELFF
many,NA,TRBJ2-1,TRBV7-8,TGTGCCAGCAGTCCCTTTGGGGTCTCCTACAATGAGCAGTTCTTC,CASSPFGVSYNEQFF
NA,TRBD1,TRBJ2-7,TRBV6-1,TGTGCCAGCAGTGCCCGGACAGGGTATATATACGAGCAGTACTTC,CASSARTGYIYEQYF
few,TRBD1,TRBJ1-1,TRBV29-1,TGCAGCGTTGAACCCTCTACAGGGGTGACTGAAGCTTTCTTT,CSVEPSTGVTEAFF
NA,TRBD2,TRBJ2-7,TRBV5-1,TGCGCCAGCAGCTTGCTAGCGGGGTCTCCACCCTACGAGCAGTACTTC,CASSLLAGSPPYEQYF
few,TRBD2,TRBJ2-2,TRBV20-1,TGCAGTGCTCTGCTAGCGGGAGAAAACACCGGGGAGCTGTTTTTT,CSALLAGENTGELFF
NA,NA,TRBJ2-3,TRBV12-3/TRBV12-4,TGTGCCAGCAAGATGGACAGACATAGCACAGATACGCAGTATTTT,CASKMDRHSTDTQYF
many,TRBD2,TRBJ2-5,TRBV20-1,TGCAGTGCCTTCCTAGCGGGAGTAGAAGAGACCCAGTACTTC,CSAFLAGVEETQYF
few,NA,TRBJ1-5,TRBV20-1,TGCAGTGCTATCCCGGTGGGGAATCAGCCCCAGCATTTT,CSAIPVGNQPQHF
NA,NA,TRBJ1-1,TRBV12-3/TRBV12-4,TGTGCCAGCAGTCCCAAGAGGGGGGGAGTCACTGAAGCTTTCTTT,CASSPKRGGVTEAFF
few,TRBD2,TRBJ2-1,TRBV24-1,TGTGCCACCAGCAGCGGGAATAACAATGAGCAGTTCTTC,CATSSGNNNEQFF